Listed below are T cell receptor beta chains from one sample, sequenced in a study of blood T cells in healthy people across ages. TCRdb fed the 5' RACE reads into MiXCR, producing one record per CDR3 protein. The sample contains just over 800,000 distinct CDR3 sequences, around 68% of which appear only once. Sequencing was done on a sample of blood. The receptor set was obtained from a man aged 25-40 years in good health. CDR3s include the opening cysteine and the closing phenylalanine or tryptophan. The D gene is left open where the match is weak. Clone sizes are given selectively: once, few, many, or a class where the clone is expanded.

>14|TRBD1|NA|TRBJ1-3|TRBV25-1
TGTGCCAGCAGTGACGACAGGGCTGGAAACACCATATATTTT
CASSDDRAGNTIYF
>13|NA|few|TRBJ1-2|TRBV20-1
TGCAGTGCTGTTAGGACAGTCGTTTATGGCTACACCTTC
CSAVRTVVYGYTF
>15|TRBD1|NA|TRBJ2-1|TRBV4-3
TGCGCCAGCAGCCGTGGACAGGGTCTATCCAATGAGCAGTTCTTC
CASSRGQGLSNEQFF
>15|NA|NA|TRBJ1-2|TRBV5-5
TGTGCCAGCAGCGTATCCGAGGGCCCCAGCTATGGCTACACCTTC
CASSVSEGPSYGYTF
>16|NA|NA|TRBJ2-6|TRBV9
TGTGCCAGCAGCGTCTACATGGGATACGGGGCCAACGTCCTGACTTTC
CASSVYMGYGANVLTF
>16|TRBD1|NA|TRBJ1-5|TRBV28
TGTGCCAGCAGTCTACCGGGACAGGGGAGGAATCAGCCCCAGCATTTT
CASSLPGQGRNQPQHF
>15|NA|NA|TRBJ2-7|TRBV6-1
TGTGCCAGCAGTGATTCGACTAGTTCCCGCTACGAGCAGTACTTC
CASSDSTSSRYEQYF
>14|NA|NA|TRBJ2-7|TRBV5-1
TGTGCCAGCAGCTTAGCGCAGGGAACCTACGAGCAGTACTTC
CASSLAQGTYEQYF
>15|NA|many|TRBJ2-5|TRBV20-1
TGCAGTGCTAGAGACGGGGTCCAAGTGTGGGAGACCCAGTACTTC
CSARDGVQVWETQYF
>15|NA|NA|TRBJ1-4|TRBV15
TGTGCCACCAGCAGTGACAGTGCTTTTAATGAAAAACTGTTTTTT
CATSSDSAFNEKLFF
>14|NA|NA|TRBJ1-5|TRBV20-1
TGCAGTGCGACCCGGGGGGTAAGCAATCAGCCCCAGCATTTT
CSATRGVSNQPQHF
>14|NA|NA|TRBJ2-7|TRBV5-1
TGCGCCAGCAGCTTGCGGGGATACTCCTACGAGCAGTACTTC
CASSLRGYSYEQYF
>16|NA|NA|TRBJ1-6|TRBV2
TGTGCCAGCATACCGGGACGGAGCTCCTATAATTCACCCCTCCACTTT
CASIPGRSSYNSPLHF
>15|TRBD2|NA|TRBJ2-3|TRBV4-2
TGTGCCAGCAGCCAACCGGGAGGTCGCACAGATACGCAGTATTTT
CASSQPGGRTDTQYF
>19|NA|once|TRBJ1-4|TRBV28
TGTGCCAGCAGTTTTGGGTATTGGGGCAGATCCGCAACTAATGAAAAACTGTTTTTT
CASSFGYWGRSATNEKLFF
>13|NA|NA|TRBJ2-3|TRBV12-3/TRBV12-4
TGTGCCAGCGCGGGTTTAAGAGCAGATACGCAGTATTTT
CASAGLRADTQYF